Below, 8 T cell receptor beta chains from the same sample are listed, as sequenced in a study of shared clonotypes between healthy human individuals (dated by TCRdb to the early 2020s). The library came from the immunoSEQ multiplex PCR assay. This immuneACCESS table, as held by TCRdb, lists in-frame sequences with V and J called but not all clones. Of the missing ones, under half trace to an unresolved V gene in checked studies; the others have no known cause. The sample includes approximately 1,500,000 clones, with approximately 98% observed a single time. Of the sample, roughly 0.45% falls within the top ten clones. Specimen: naive CD4+ T cells sorted from blood. The cell subset or site label, read with the paper, signifies: CD45RA+ positively selected. Source of these receptors: a man aged 25-45 years in good health.

In DNA form, the CDR3 reads TGTGCCAGCACCCTAGGGGCCAGCGGGAGAACTTATGAGCAGTTCTTC. Its translation: CASTLGASGRTYEQFF. The J gene is TRBJ2-1, the V gene TRBV7-6; TRBD2 aligns across 8 bases. Trimming took 7 bases from V and 8 from J; bases not matched to a gene: 16. There are 16 residues in the CDR3. Looked up from germline, CDR1 is SGHVS and CDR2 is FNYEAQ.

The CDR3, as DNA: TGTGCCAGCAGCCCACGGACAGGGGAGGTCTATGGCTACACCTTC. This sequence encodes CASSPRTGEVYGYTF. The chain has TRBV11-2 and TRBJ1-2; 9 nucleotides match TRBD1. V shed 5 bases and J 4 bases; nucleotides not matched to a gene: 8. The V gene's germline CDR1 is SGHAT and CDR2 FQNNGV. This CDR3 is 15 amino acids long.

The rearrangement uses TRBV5-4 and TRBJ2-1; D gene unclear. The CDR3 has 12 residues. The V end was cut by 4 bases, the J end by 7 bases, with 9 bases between. Germline loops: CDR1 SGHNT, CDR2 YYREEE (reference sequence). The CDR3 spells CASSASRNEQFF. The CDR3 DNA reads as TGTGCCAGCAGCGCGAGCCGGAATGAGCAGTTCTTC.

This chain uses TRBV2 with TRBJ2-2; perhaps TRBD1 as D (5 bases). The CDR3 has 14 residues. CDR1 and CDR2 (germline): SNHLY, FYNNEI. The V end lost 7 bases, the J end lost 2 bases, and 11 bases lay between the germline ends. CDR3 amino acids: CASIPTANTGELFF. In nucleotides, the CDR3 is TGTGCCAGCATTCCGACAGCCAACACCGGGGAGCTGTTTTTT.

The chain has TRBV5-1 and TRBJ2-3; 11 bases fit TRBD2. Germline assignment: CDR1 SGHRS and CDR2 YFSETQ. The V segment lost 4 bases and the J segment 2 bases; nucleotides outside the gene matches: 6. The CDR3 runs to 16 residues. The DNA of the CDR3 is TGCGCCAGCAGCGGCAGACTAGCGGGGTACACAGATACGCAGTATTTT. Translation gives CASSGRLAGYTDTQYF.

Concerning this clone itself: Additional DNA sequences in this sample encode the identical CDR3. The chain employs TRBV19 and TRBJ2-7; 7 bases are shared with TRBD2. Germline loops: CDR1 LNHDA, CDR2 SQIVND (reference sequence). This CDR3 has 12 amino acids. V shed 7 bases and J 1 base; nucleotides not matched to a gene: 1. CDR3 sequence reads: CASTSGSYEQYF. The CDR3 DNA sequence: TGTGCCAGTACTAGCGGATCCTACGAGCAGTACTTC.

This chain connects TRBV10-1 to TRBJ2-7; 7 positions match TRBD2. Trimming at V came to 0 bases and at J to 2 bases, leaving 4 bases not matched to a gene. The CDR3 has 15 amino acids. Germline CDR1 and CDR2: WNHNN and SYGVQD (reference sequence). The CDR3 coding sequence is TGCGCCAGCAGTGAGTCCTCTAGCGGAACCTACGAGCAGTACTTC. Protein: CASSESSSGTYEQYF.

The chain has TRBV5-1 and TRBJ2-5, with TRBD1 identical over 8 bases. The germline V gene has CDR1 SGHRS and CDR2 YFSETQ. This CDR3 has 15 residues. V gave up 4 bases and J gave up 5 bases; unmatched junction bases: 10. The CDR3 is CASSPSDRAGETQYF. CDR3 nucleotide sequence: TGCGCCAGCAGCCCCTCGGACAGGGCTGGGGAGACCCAGTACTTC.